Given below is one T cell receptor beta chain in context. Antigen: not known. These data belong to a study of cytomegalovirus exposure and HLA in healthy donors. General study results and limits: In a later analysis, HLA-associated beta chains showed higher expansion and lower generation probabilities than comparable chains. Within the data, a cluster of highly shared sequence variants was likely a sequencing artifact. Previously analyzed data showed that most TCR beta V segments were productive at a frequency of about 90% or about 30%. Analyses of presence and absence presupposed an approximately uniform sequencing depth across donors.

In the PCR, 60 Vbeta and 13 Jbeta primers were used. Data came from immunoSEQ multiplex PCR; TCRdb stores just in-frame clones and leaves some out. The data contain over 150,000 clones, roughly 79% of them singletons. V was pared by 1 base and J by 1 base, with 10 bases between. The CDR3 has 15 residues. Germline V lookup: CDR1 SGHVS, CDR2 FNYEAQ. Source material: PBMCs. The source of this sequence is a woman aged 45 to 65 in good health and CMV-seronegative. The chain links TRBV7-6 to TRBJ1-1, with no clear D. CDR3 in DNA: TGTGCCAGCAGCTTAGGGGTGGCGGGGAACACTGAAGCTTTCTTT. This gives the protein CASSLGVAGNTEAFF.